This TCR beta chain was documented in a study of blood T cell repertoires in COVID-19. Study at large: The study drew acute and convalescent COVID-19 samples from the United States, Italy and Spain. T cells, B-cell-depleted T cells, or PBMCs provided the cDNA or gDNA that served as material.

V dropped 0 bases and J dropped 0 bases, with 9 bases sitting between them. Germline V gene sequence: CDR1 SGHTA, CDR2 FQGTGA. The CDR3 runs 16 residues. As processed by the authors: Estimation of nucleated cell counts relied on the amplification of reference gene primers. Only in-frame clones appear in the TCRdb table, and some are missing; sequencing was by immunoSEQ multiplex PCR. The V and J calls and clone size are taken from that table; D and trimming were inferred from the DNA. The repertoire holds about 34,000 clones, with roughly 85% as singletons. Sequencing used peripheral blood. The sequence was collected from a human donor with acute or convalescent COVID-19. The donor label of this sample is uncertain. This chain uses TRBV7-3 with TRBJ1-3; D is unclear. Here the CDR3 reads CASSLTPVGSGNTIYF. The CDR3 DNA is TGTGCCAGCAGCTTAACCCCGGTTGGCTCTGGAAACACCATATATTTT.